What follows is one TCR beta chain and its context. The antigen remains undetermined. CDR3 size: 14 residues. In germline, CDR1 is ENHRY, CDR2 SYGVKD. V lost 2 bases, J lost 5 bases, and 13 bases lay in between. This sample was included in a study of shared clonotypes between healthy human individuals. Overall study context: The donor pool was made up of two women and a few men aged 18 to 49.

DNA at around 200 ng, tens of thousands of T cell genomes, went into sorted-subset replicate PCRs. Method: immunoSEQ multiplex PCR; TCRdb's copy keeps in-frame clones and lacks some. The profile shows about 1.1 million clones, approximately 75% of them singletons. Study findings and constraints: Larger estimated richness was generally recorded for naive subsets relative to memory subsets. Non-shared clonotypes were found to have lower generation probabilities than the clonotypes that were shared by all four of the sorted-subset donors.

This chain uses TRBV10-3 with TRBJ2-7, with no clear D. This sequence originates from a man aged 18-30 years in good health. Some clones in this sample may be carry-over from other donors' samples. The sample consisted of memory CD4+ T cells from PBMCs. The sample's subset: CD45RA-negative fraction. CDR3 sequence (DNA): TGTGCCATCAGTGAGACGGCATGGTCCAACGAGCAGTACTTC. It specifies CAISETAWSNEQYF.